This T cell receptor (beta chain) is from a study of blood T cell repertoires in COVID-19. The method was immunoSEQ multiplex PCR; TCRdb's version includes in-frame clones alone and lacks a portion of them. Here the sample spans 150,000 to 200,000 clones, approximately 87% being singletons. CDR1 and CDR2 (germline): SGHDT, YYEEEE. The CDR3 has 16 residues. After removal of 0 bases from V and 4 bases from J, the junction contained 7 bases not matched to a gene. V gene TRBV5-6 combines with J gene TRBJ1-2; 9 nucleotides agree with TRBD1. Material for sequencing was peripheral blood. The sequence derives from a woman in her seventies with acute or convalescent COVID-19. The DNA for the CDR3 is TGTGCCAGCAGCTTGGCGTGGACAGGGGATCCCTATGGCTACACCTTC. Its protein product is CASSLAWTGDPYGYTF.